This TCR beta chain stems from a study of tumor-infiltrating lymphocytes in primary liver carcinoma. About the research overall: Resection treated the patients' primary liver carcinoma. Patients comprised men and women whose ages fell between 30 and 69 years. Yields of productive TCRbeta reads ranged from roughly 3.5 to 7.5 million per sample and were similar across tissue types.

Blood RNA came from unsorted whole blood; germline DNA was also extracted. CDR3 length: 17 amino acids. In germline, CDR1 is MGHRA, CDR2 YSYEKL. Trimming took 5 bases from V and 2 from J; bases not matched to a gene: 9. As regards this clonotype: This sequence may be a read error, since a much larger clone differs from it by one base.

Starting from roughly 540 ng of total RNA, TCR beta cDNA was produced with a primer in the constant region. Libraries covering TCR beta were generated through three nested multiplex PCR rounds (using a slightly modified ARM-PCR). It was with TRBV1-TRBV30 forward primers and a C-beta reverse primer that the first two PCR rounds were run, at roughly 11 cycles each. MiXCR, run by TCRdb on the multiplex PCR reads, gives a single entry per CDR3 protein. The sample holds fewer than 400,000 distinct CDR3 sequences, approximately 54% seen once. Sequencing was done on a sample of peripheral blood. The chain couples TRBV4-1 to TRBJ2-1; 10 positions agree with TRBD2. The TCR originated in a woman in her thirties with primary liver carcinoma and hepatitis B virus infection. For the CDR3, the DNA is TGCGCCAGCAGCTCACGTGGCCTAGCGGGAGCCTACAATGAGCAGTTCTTC. This gives the protein CASSSRGLAGAYNEQFF.